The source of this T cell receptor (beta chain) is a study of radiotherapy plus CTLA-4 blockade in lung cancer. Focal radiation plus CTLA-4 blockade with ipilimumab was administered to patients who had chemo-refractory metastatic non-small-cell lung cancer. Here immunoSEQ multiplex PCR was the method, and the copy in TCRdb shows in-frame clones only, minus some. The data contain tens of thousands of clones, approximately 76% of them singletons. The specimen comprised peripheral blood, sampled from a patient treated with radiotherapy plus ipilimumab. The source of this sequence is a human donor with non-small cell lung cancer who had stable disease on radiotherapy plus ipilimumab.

The chain's CDR3 is CASSFSPIDRGKQFF. CDR3 bases: TGTGCCAGCAGCTTCTCTCCGATTGACAGGGGGAAGCAGTTCTTC. This chain connects TRBV5-8 to TRBJ2-1; TRBD1 aligns across 9 bases. J was trimmed by 11 bases and V by 2 bases; bases with no gene match: 11. The CDR3 has 15 residues. CDR1 is SGHTS, CDR2 YDEGEE, per germline.